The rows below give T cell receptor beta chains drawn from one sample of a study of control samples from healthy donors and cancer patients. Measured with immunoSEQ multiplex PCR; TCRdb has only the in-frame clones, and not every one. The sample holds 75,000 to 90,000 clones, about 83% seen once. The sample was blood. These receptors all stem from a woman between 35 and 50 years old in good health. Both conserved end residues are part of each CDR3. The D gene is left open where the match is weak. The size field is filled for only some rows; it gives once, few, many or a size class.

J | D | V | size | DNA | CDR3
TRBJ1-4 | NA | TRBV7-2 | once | TGTGCCAGCAGCTTAGGACCTTGGGAAAAACTGTTTTTT | CASSLGPWEKLFF
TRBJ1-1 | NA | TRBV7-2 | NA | TGTGCCAGCAGCTTCCGAGATTTTTGGGTTCTGAACACTGAAGCTTTCTTT | CASSFRDFWVLNTEAFF
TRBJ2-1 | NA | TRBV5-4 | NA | TGTACCAGCAGCCCCCCGACGCGGGGGCCAAACAATGAGCAGTTCTTC | CTSSPPTRGPNNEQFF
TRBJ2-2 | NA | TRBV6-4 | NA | TGTGCCAGCAGTGTCACCAACACCGGGGAGCTGTTTTTT | CASSVTNTGELFF
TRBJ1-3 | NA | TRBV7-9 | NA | TGTGCCAGCAGCTTAGTAGGGGGAAACACCATATATTTT | CASSLVGGNTIYF
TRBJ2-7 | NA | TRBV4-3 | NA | TGCGCCAGCAGCCAAGATCTCAGGGGCCCCTACGAGCAGTACTTC | CASSQDLRGPYEQYF
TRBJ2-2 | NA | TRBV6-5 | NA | TGTGCCAGCAGTTCGGAGGGGAGCGGCGGCACCGGGGAGCTGTTTTTT | CASSSEGSGGTGELFF
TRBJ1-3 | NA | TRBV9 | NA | TGTGCCAGCAGCGGGGCCCTAGGTGGGCTGGGTGGAAACACCATATATTTT | CASSGALGGLGGNTIYF
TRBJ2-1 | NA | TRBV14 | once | TGTGCCAGCAGCCAGTTAACAGGGGGGGATGAGCAGTTCTTC | CASSQLTGGDEQFF
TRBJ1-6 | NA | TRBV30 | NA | TGTGCCTGGATGATTGGGGGGTTGAGCTCCTATAATTCACCCCTCCACTTT | CAWMIGGLSSYNSPLHF
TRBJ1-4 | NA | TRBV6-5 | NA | TGTGCCAGCAGCCTGACGGCAAATGAAAAACTGTTTTTT | CASSLTANEKLFF
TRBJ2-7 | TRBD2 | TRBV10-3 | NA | TGTGCCGCCCGCCCTAGCGGACCCTACGAGCAGTACTTC | CAARPSGPYEQYF
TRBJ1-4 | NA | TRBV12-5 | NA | TGTGCTAGTGGTCGGTCTGCAACTAATGAAAAACTGTTTTTT | CASGRSATNEKLFF
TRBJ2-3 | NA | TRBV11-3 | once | TGTGCCAGCAGCCCGGGAGACACAGATACGCAGTATTTT | CASSPGDTDTQYF
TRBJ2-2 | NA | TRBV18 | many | TGTGCCAGCTCACCAGAGGGTTATTACGGGGAGCTGTTTTTT | CASSPEGYYGELFF
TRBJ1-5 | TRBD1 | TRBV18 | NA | TGTGCCAGCTCACCCCCCGGGACAGGAAATCAGCCCCAGCATTTT | CASSPPGTGNQPQHF
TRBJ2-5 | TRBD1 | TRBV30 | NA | TGTGCCTGGAGTGTGACAGGGCGAGAGACCCAGTACTTC | CAWSVTGRETQYF
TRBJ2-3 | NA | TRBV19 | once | TGTGCCAGTAGTACGGTGAGCACAGATACGCAGTATTTT | CASSTVSTDTQYF
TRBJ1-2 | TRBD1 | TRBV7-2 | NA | TGTGCCAGCAGCCCGCTGGGACAGGGTCGTAGGGTAGCTAACTATGGCTACACCTTC | CASSPLGQGRRVANYGYTF
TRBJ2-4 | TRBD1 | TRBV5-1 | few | TGCGCCAGCAGCTTGACAGGGGGCAAAAACATTCAGTACTTC | CASSLTGGKNIQYF
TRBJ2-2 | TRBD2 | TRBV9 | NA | TGTGCCAGCAGCGTATCTAGCGGGGGCCGTGGAACCGGGGAGCTGTTTTTT | CASSVSSGGRGTGELFF
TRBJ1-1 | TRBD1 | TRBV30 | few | TGTGCCTGGAGTCGTACGTACAGGGGAGGCACTGAAGCTTTCTTT | CAWSRTYRGGTEAFF
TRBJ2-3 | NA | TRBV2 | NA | TGTGCCAGTTCTCGGACTATTTCTAGCACAGATACGCAGTATTTT | CASSRTISSTDTQYF
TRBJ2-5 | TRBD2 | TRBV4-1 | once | TGCGCCAGCAGCCCAGCTAGCGGGGGATCCCAAGAGACCCAGTACTTC | CASSPASGGSQETQYF
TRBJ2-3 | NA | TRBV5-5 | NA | TGTGCCAGCAGCCCTAGGGACCTCACAGATACGCAGTATTTT | CASSPRDLTDTQYF
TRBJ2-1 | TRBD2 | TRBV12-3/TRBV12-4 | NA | TGTGCCAGCAGTGTAGCGGGGGTCCATGAGCAGTTCTTC | CASSVAGVHEQFF
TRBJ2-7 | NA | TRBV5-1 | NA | TGCGCCAGCAGCTTTTTCATGGGAGGCGAGCAGTACTTC | CASSFFMGGEQYF
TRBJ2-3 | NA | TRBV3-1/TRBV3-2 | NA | TGTGCCAGCAGCCAATTGGATATTGGGGCAGATACGCAGTATTTT | CASSQLDIGADTQYF
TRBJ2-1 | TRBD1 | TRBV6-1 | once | TGTGCCAGCAGTGATCGCCGACAGGGGTCGATTGAGCAGTTCTTC | CASSDRRQGSIEQFF
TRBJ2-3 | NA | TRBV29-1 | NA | TGCAGCGTTGGATCGGCCGGAGGAGATACGCAGTATTTT | CSVGSAGGDTQYF
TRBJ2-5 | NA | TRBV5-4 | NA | TGTGCCAGCAGCCACAGGACAGCGTACCAAGAGACCCAGTACTTC | CASSHRTAYQETQYF
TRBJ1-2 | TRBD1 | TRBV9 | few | TGTGCCAGCAGTGGGACAGGGAGCTATGGCTACACCTTC | CASSGTGSYGYTF
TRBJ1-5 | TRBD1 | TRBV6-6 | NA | TGTGCCAGCAGGCCCGGGGACAGGGACCTCAATCAGCCCCAGCATTTT | CASRPGDRDLNQPQHF
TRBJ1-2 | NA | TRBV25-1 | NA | TGTGCCAGCAGTGAAAGGGTTGCCTATGGCTACACCTTC | CASSERVAYGYTF
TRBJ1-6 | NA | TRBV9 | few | TGTGCCAGCAGCGTAGAAGGGAGTAATTCACCCCTCCACTTT | CASSVEGSNSPLHF
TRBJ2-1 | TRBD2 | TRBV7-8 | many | TGTGCCAGCAGCGGAGGTGGGGGGGGCTCCTACAATGAGCAGTTCTTC | CASSGGGGGSYNEQFF
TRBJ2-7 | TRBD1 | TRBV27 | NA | TGTGCCAGCAGTTTAAGTCTCGGGACAGGGGTATACGAGCAGTACTTC | CASSLSLGTGVYEQYF
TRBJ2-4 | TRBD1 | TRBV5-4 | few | TGTGCCAGCAGCCCGGACAGGGGGCTCTCGGACATTCAGTACTTC | CASSPDRGLSDIQYF
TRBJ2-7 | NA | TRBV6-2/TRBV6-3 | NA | TGTGCCAGCAGTCCCCTGGGTAGGGTCGCCTACGAGCAGTACTTC | CASSPLGRVAYEQYF
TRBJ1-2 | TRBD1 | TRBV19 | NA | TGTGCCAGTAGTGTCACAGGGGGCAAGGGACATGGCTACACCTTC | CASSVTGGKGHGYTF
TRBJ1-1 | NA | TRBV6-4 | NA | TGTGCCAGCAGCCAGGATATGAACACTGAAGCTTTCTTT | CASSQDMNTEAFF
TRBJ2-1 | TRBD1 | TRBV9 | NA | TGTGCCAGCTCAAGGGGGCCTTCCTACAATGAGCAGTTCTTC | CASSRGPSYNEQFF
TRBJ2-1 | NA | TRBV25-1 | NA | TGTGCCAGCAGTCCGACAGGATACAATGAGCAGTTCTTC | CASSPTGYNEQFF
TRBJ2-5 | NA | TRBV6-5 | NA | TGTGCCAGCGGGAGCCACCGGGAAGAAGAGACCCAGTACTTC | CASGSHREEETQYF
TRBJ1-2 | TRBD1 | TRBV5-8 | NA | TGTGCCAGCAGATACAGGGGATTGGGGTATGGCTACACCTTC | CASRYRGLGYGYTF
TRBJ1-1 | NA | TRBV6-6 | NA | TGTGCCAGCAGTTACCAGAGACAAACGGACACTGAAGCTTTCTTT | CASSYQRQTDTEAFF
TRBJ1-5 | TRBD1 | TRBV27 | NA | TGTGCCAGCAGTATGGGGACAGGGGGATTAGGGCCCCAGCATTTT | CASSMGTGGLGPQHF
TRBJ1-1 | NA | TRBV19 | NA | TGTGCCAGTATTTCCGGGGGGACGGGAGTTGAAGCTTTCTTT | CASISGGTGVEAFF
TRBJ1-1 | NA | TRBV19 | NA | TGTGCCAGTAGTATAGGGGGGTTGAACACTGAAGCTTTCTTT | CASSIGGLNTEAFF
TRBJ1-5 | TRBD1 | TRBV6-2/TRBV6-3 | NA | TGTGCCAGCAGTTACGCGGACAGGGGGAGTAATCAGCCCCAGCATTTT | CASSYADRGSNQPQHF
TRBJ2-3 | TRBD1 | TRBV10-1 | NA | TGCGCCAGCGGCCGCGGACAGGACACAGATACGCAGTATTTT | CASGRGQDTDTQYF
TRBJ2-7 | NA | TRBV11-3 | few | TGTGCCAGCAGCCCGGGAGACAGGGTAAGGGAGCAGTACTTC | CASSPGDRVREQYF
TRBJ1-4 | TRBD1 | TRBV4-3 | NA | TGCGCCAGCAGCCAGGAATGGGGACAGGGTCGTGAAAAACTGTTTTTT | CASSQEWGQGREKLFF
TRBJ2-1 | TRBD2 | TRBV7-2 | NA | TGTGCCAGCAGCACCCCTAGCGGGGGGGCCCCGATAGTATACAATGAGCAGTTCTTC | CASSTPSGGAPIVYNEQFF
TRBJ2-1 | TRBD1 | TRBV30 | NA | TGTGCCTGGAGTGGTGGTGGGACAGGGGGCTATAATGAGCAGTTCTTC | CAWSGGGTGGYNEQFF
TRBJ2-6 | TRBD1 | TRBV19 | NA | TGTGCCAGTAGTAACAGGGGTTCTGGGGCCAACGTCCTGACTTTC | CASSNRGSGANVLTF
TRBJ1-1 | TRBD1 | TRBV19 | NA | TGTGCCAGTAGCACTGACAGGGGGAACACTGAAGCTTTCTTT | CASSTDRGNTEAFF
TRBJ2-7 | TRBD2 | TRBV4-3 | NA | TGCGCCAGCAGCCAACTAGCGGGGGATCTCTACGAGCAGTACTTC | CASSQLAGDLYEQYF
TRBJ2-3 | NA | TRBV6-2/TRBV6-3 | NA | TGTGCCAGCAGTTACAAGTCCGGCTCATGGAGCACAGATACGCAGTATTTT | CASSYKSGSWSTDTQYF